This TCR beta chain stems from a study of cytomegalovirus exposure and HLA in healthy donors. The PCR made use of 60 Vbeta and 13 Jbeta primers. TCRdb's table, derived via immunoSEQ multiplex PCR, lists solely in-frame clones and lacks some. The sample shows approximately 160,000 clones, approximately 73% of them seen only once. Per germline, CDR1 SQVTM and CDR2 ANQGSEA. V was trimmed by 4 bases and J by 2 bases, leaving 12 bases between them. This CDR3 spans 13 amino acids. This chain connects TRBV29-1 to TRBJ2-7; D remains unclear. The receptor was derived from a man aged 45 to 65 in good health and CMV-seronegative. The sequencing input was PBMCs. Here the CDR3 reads CSVGAGLTYEQYF. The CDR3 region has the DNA TGCAGCGTTGGGGCAGGCTTAACCTACGAGCAGTACTTC.